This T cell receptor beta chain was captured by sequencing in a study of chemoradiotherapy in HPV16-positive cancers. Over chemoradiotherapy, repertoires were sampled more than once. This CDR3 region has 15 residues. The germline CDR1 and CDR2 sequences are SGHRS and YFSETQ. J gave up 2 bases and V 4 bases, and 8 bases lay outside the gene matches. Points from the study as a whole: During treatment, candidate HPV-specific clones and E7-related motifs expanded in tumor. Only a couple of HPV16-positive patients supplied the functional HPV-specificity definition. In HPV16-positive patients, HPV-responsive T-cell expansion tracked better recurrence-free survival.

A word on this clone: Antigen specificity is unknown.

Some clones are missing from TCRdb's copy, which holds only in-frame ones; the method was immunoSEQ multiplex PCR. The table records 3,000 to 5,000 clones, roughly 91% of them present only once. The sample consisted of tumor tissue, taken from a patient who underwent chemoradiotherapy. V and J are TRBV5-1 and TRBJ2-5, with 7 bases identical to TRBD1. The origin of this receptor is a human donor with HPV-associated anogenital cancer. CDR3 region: CASSPTGQMQETQYF. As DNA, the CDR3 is TGCGCCAGCAGCCCAACGGGACAGATGCAAGAGACCCAGTACTTC.